This is a list of T cell receptor beta chains from one sample in a study of cytomegalovirus exposure and HLA in healthy donors. TCRdb's copy holds only in-frame clones and misses some; the assay was immunoSEQ multiplex PCR. Of around 100,000 clones listed, approximately 76% are singletons. The sequenced sample was PBMCs. Receptors were obtained from an older woman in good health and CMV-seropositive. Both conserved end residues are part of each CDR3. D genes are given only for firm matches. Clone size, where shown, is once, few, many, or a class for clones that have expanded.

v_call: TRBV14; j_call: TRBJ2-7; d_call: .; clone_size: .; cdr3_aa: CASSQVTTSHRVSMDEQYF; cdr3_nt: TGTGCCAGCAGCCAAGTGACCACCTCCCACAGGGTTTCAATGGACGAGCAGTACTTC
v_call: TRBV4-1; j_call: TRBJ2-7; d_call: TRBD1; clone_size: .; cdr3_aa: CASSSQGARYEQYF; cdr3_nt: TGCGCCAGCAGCTCACAGGGGGCGCGGTACGAGCAGTACTTC
v_call: TRBV20-1; j_call: TRBJ2-7; d_call: .; clone_size: .; cdr3_aa: CSAINSYEQYF; cdr3_nt: TGCAGTGCCATCAACTCCTACGAGCAGTACTTC
v_call: TRBV6-1; j_call: TRBJ1-2; d_call: .; clone_size: .; cdr3_aa: CASTGQNYGYTF; cdr3_nt: TGTGCCAGCACGGGTCAGAACTATGGCTACACCTTC
v_call: TRBV6-5; j_call: TRBJ2-2; d_call: .; clone_size: .; cdr3_aa: CASSIRGANTGELFF; cdr3_nt: TGTGCCAGCAGTATACGGGGGGCAAACACCGGGGAGCTGTTTTTT
v_call: TRBV27; j_call: TRBJ2-3; d_call: TRBD1; clone_size: .; cdr3_aa: CASSNRQGYTDTQYF; cdr3_nt: TGTGCCAGCAGTAATCGACAGGGATACACAGATACGCAGTATTTT
v_call: TRBV18; j_call: TRBJ2-1; d_call: .; clone_size: .; cdr3_aa: CASSPSSIGNEQFF; cdr3_nt: TGTGCCAGCTCACCGTCTAGTATAGGCAATGAGCAGTTCTTC
v_call: TRBV27; j_call: TRBJ1-1; d_call: .; clone_size: few; cdr3_aa: CASNRGRGLNTEAFF; cdr3_nt: TGTGCCAGCAATAGGGGTAGGGGCCTGAACACTGAAGCTTTCTTT
v_call: TRBV14; j_call: TRBJ1-1; d_call: .; clone_size: .; cdr3_aa: CASSRGQITSEAFF; cdr3_nt: TGTGCCAGCAGCCGAGGACAGATCACAAGTGAAGCTTTCTTT
v_call: TRBV23-1; j_call: TRBJ2-7; d_call: .; clone_size: .; cdr3_aa: CASSPRSRTPYEQYF; cdr3_nt: TGCGCCAGCAGTCCCCGGTCACGTACTCCCTACGAGCAGTACTTC
v_call: TRBV27; j_call: TRBJ2-7; d_call: TRBD1; clone_size: .; cdr3_aa: CASSWDSLNEQYF; cdr3_nt: TGTGCCAGCAGTTGGGACAGTCTCAACGAGCAGTACTTC
v_call: TRBV19; j_call: TRBJ2-1; d_call: .; clone_size: .; cdr3_aa: CASSSGYANNEQFF; cdr3_nt: TGTGCCAGTAGTTCAGGCTATGCCAACAATGAGCAGTTCTTC
v_call: TRBV28; j_call: TRBJ1-4; d_call: TRBD1; clone_size: .; cdr3_aa: CASTSRDRAREKLFF; cdr3_nt: TGTGCCAGCACCTCAAGGGACAGGGCAAGGGAAAAACTGTTTTTT
v_call: TRBV2; j_call: TRBJ1-5; d_call: TRBD1; clone_size: .; cdr3_aa: CASRGGQARYQPQHF; cdr3_nt: TGTGCCAGCAGGGGCGGACAGGCGAGGTATCAGCCCCAGCATTTT
v_call: TRBV5-1; j_call: TRBJ2-3; d_call: .; clone_size: .; cdr3_aa: CASFSGSTDTQYF; cdr3_nt: TGCGCCAGCTTTAGCGGTAGCACAGATACGCAGTATTTT
v_call: TRBV2; j_call: TRBJ2-7; d_call: .; clone_size: .; cdr3_aa: CASRRVYEQYF; cdr3_nt: TGTGCCAGCCGCAGGGTCTACGAGCAGTACTTC
v_call: TRBV19; j_call: TRBJ2-2; d_call: .; clone_size: .; cdr3_aa: CASSPLGTGQRELFF; cdr3_nt: TGTGCCAGTAGTCCGCTGGGCACCGGACAGAGGGAGCTGTTTTTT
v_call: TRBV29-1; j_call: TRBJ2-1; d_call: TRBD1; clone_size: once; cdr3_aa: CSVEDVTGEFF; cdr3_nt: TGCAGCGTTGAAGATGTTACAGGGGAGTTCTTC
v_call: TRBV19; j_call: TRBJ1-5; d_call: .; clone_size: .; cdr3_aa: CASSIVTQNQPQHF; cdr3_nt: TGTGCCAGTAGTATAGTGACACAGAATCAGCCCCAGCATTTT
v_call: TRBV7-6; j_call: TRBJ1-3; d_call: .; clone_size: .; cdr3_aa: CASSQRQTPGNTIYF; cdr3_nt: TGTGCCAGCAGCCAACGACAGACTCCTGGAAACACCATATATTTT
v_call: TRBV7-9; j_call: TRBJ2-7; d_call: TRBD1; clone_size: few; cdr3_aa: CASSEQGYEQYF; cdr3_nt: TGTGCCAGCAGCGAACAGGGGTACGAGCAGTACTTC
v_call: TRBV5-1; j_call: TRBJ2-5; d_call: TRBD2; clone_size: .; cdr3_aa: CASSSGREGETQYF; cdr3_nt: TGCGCCAGCAGCTCCGGACGGGAGGGTGAGACCCAGTACTTC
v_call: TRBV29-1; j_call: TRBJ2-1; d_call: .; clone_size: .; cdr3_aa: CSVHQFQFF; cdr3_nt: TGCAGCGTTCATCAGTTCCAGTTCTTC
v_call: TRBV6-5; j_call: TRBJ2-7; d_call: TRBD1; clone_size: few; cdr3_aa: CASSRGQDSYEQYF; cdr3_nt: TGTGCCAGCAGTCGGGGACAGGACTCCTACGAGCAGTACTTC
v_call: TRBV6-5; j_call: TRBJ2-5; d_call: .; clone_size: once; cdr3_aa: CASSYVAGETQYF; cdr3_nt: TGTGCCAGCAGTTACGTGGCGGGGGAGACCCAGTACTTC